The rows below give T cell receptor beta chains drawn from one sample of a study of blood T cell repertoires in COVID-19. This table comes from immunoSEQ multiplex PCR, and its TCRdb copy is limited to in-frame clones, with some not included. The sample consists of about 410,000 clones, roughly 90% of them appearing once. The sample consisted of PBMCs or T cells enriched from blood (not recorded which). The receptors were gathered from a woman aged 25 to 39 who had recovered from COVID-19. The CDR3 runs from the conserved cysteine through the conserved F or W. The D gene is left open where the match is weak. Clone size, where shown, is once, few, many, or a class for clones that have expanded.

TRBJ2-2,TRBV18,NA,few,CASSPLPFPTGELFF,TGTGCCAGCTCACCACTCCCGTTCCCCACCGGGGAGCTGTTTTTT
TRBJ1-2,TRBV21-1,NA,NA,CASSIQGAANYGYTF,TGTGCCAGCAGTATACAGGGGGCGGCTAACTATGGCTACACCTTC
TRBJ2-7,TRBV6-5,TRBD2,NA,CASSPGLAGVYEQYF,TGTGCCAGCAGTCCCGGACTAGCGGGAGTATACGAGCAGTACTTC
TRBJ1-5,TRBV11-2,NA,NA,CASNVNPGGQPQHF,TGTGCCAGCAACGTCAACCCCGGAGGTCAGCCCCAGCATTTT
TRBJ2-3,TRBV9,NA,NA,CASSVGGKSGDTQYF,TGTGCCAGCAGCGTAGGAGGGAAGAGCGGAGATACGCAGTATTTT
TRBJ2-7,TRBV7-7,TRBD2,NA,CASSFNPGGEQYF,TGTGCTAGCAGCTTTAACCCGGGGGGCGAGCAGTACTTC
TRBJ2-2,TRBV7-9,NA,NA,CASSQSVLASGELFF,TGTGCCAGCAGCCAGAGCGTTCTCGCTTCCGGGGAGCTGTTTTTT
TRBJ1-2,TRBV11-1,TRBD1,few,CASSYRGGYTF,TGTGCCAGCAGTTACAGGGGTGGCTACACCTTC
TRBJ2-7,TRBV27,TRBD2,NA,CASSSATSGRSEQYF,TGTGCCAGCAGTTCTGCAACTAGCGGGAGAAGCGAGCAGTACTTC
TRBJ2-2,TRBV4-3,TRBD2,NA,CASSQGPSGFERTATGELFF,TGCGCCAGCAGCCAAGGTCCTAGCGGGTTCGAGAGGACTGCCACCGGGGAGCTGTTTTTT
TRBJ2-7,TRBV30,NA,NA,CAWSVPSGVGEQYF,TGTGCCTGGAGTGTACCGTCAGGGGTCGGCGAGCAGTACTTC
TRBJ1-2,TRBV2,NA,NA,CASPTPGGPGANYGYTF,TGTGCCAGCCCCACCCCGGGAGGCCCTGGGGCTAACTATGGCTACACCTTC
TRBJ2-1,TRBV5-1,TRBD1,NA,CASSLGTGALDNEQFF,TGCGCCAGCAGCTTGGGGACAGGGGCCTTGGACAATGAGCAGTTCTTC
TRBJ2-2,TRBV10-3,TRBD2,NA,CAISRGLAGGTGELFF,TGTGCCATCAGTCGGGGACTAGCGGGAGGGACCGGGGAGCTGTTTTTT
TRBJ1-5,TRBV7-8,NA,NA,CASSFRGGDQPQHF,TGTGCCAGCAGCTTCCGAGGGGGGGATCAGCCCCAGCATTTT
TRBJ2-5,TRBV9,TRBD1,NA,CASSPGQGVFLETQYF,TGTGCCAGCAGCCCCGGACAGGGGGTTTTTCTCGAGACCCAGTACTTC
TRBJ1-5,TRBV12-3/TRBV12-4,NA,NA,CASSSTDQPQHF,TGTGCCAGCAGTTCCACAGATCAGCCCCAGCATTTT
TRBJ1-2,TRBV9,NA,NA,CASSVSGVYTF,TGTGCCAGCAGCGTATCCGGGGTCTACACCTTC
TRBJ1-6,TRBV28,TRBD1,NA,CASSPRQGLGNSPLHF,TGTGCCAGCAGTCCGAGACAGGGTTTAGGTAATTCACCCCTCCACTTT
TRBJ1-1,TRBV6-5,NA,NA,CASSPGGGGGTEAFF,TGTGCCAGCAGTCCAGGCGGGGGCGGAGGAACTGAAGCTTTCTTT
TRBJ1-4,TRBV5-1,NA,NA,CASSLDTANEKLFF,TGCGCCAGCAGCTTGGACACAGCAAATGAAAAACTGTTTTTT
TRBJ2-3,TRBV6-2/TRBV6-3,TRBD2,NA,CASSSGTSGTDTQYF,TGTGCCAGCAGTTCCGGGACTAGCGGAACAGATACGCAGTATTTT
TRBJ2-1,TRBV9,TRBD2,NA,CASSGTSGGNEQFF,TGTGCCAGCAGCGGGACTAGCGGGGGCAATGAGCAGTTCTTC
TRBJ1-2,TRBV2,NA,NA,CASSSSGDGYTF,TGTGCCAGCAGTTCCTCAGGGGATGGCTACACCTTC
TRBJ2-5,TRBV27,TRBD1,NA,CASSRTGGLETQYF,TGTGCCAGCAGTAGGACAGGGGGCTTGGAGACCCAGTACTTC
TRBJ2-2,TRBV12-3/TRBV12-4,NA,NA,CASSFGAGELFF,TGTGCCAGCAGTTTTGGGGCTGGGGAGCTGTTTTTT
TRBJ1-5,TRBV18,NA,few,CASSPEGVSNQPQHF,TGTGCCAGCTCCCCTGAGGGGGTAAGCAATCAGCCCCAGCATTTT
TRBJ1-2,TRBV5-6,TRBD1,NA,CASSLAGQGPLDYGYTF,TGTGCCAGCAGCTTGGCGGGACAGGGGCCATTAGACTATGGCTACACCTTC
TRBJ1-1,TRBV6-1,TRBD1,NA,CASSETGGRTEAFF,TGTGCCAGCAGTGAGACAGGGGGGCGCACTGAAGCTTTCTTT
TRBJ1-2,TRBV24-1,NA,NA,CATAKKGDGYTF,TGTGCCACAGCAAAAAAGGGGGATGGCTACACCTTC
TRBJ1-5,TRBV24-1,NA,NA,CATSDLEQPGQPQHF,TGTGCCACCAGTGATTTGGAACAGCCTGGGCAGCCCCAGCATTTT
TRBJ2-3,TRBV4-1,NA,NA,CASSYRRGALDTQYF,TGCGCCAGCAGCTACCGTAGGGGCGCGTTGGATACGCAGTATTTT
TRBJ2-7,TRBV28,NA,NA,CASSSSSYEQYF,TGTGCCAGCAGTTCTTCCTCCTACGAGCAGTACTTC
TRBJ2-1,TRBV6-1,NA,NA,CASSGSGFQLYNEQFF,TGTGCCAGCAGTGGGTCAGGGTTCCAGCTGTACAATGAGCAGTTCTTC
TRBJ1-2,TRBV19,TRBD1,NA,CASSPGQDFYGYTF,TGTGCCAGTAGCCCTGGACAGGACTTCTATGGCTACACCTTC
TRBJ2-1,TRBV11-2,TRBD2,NA,CASSLPGLAGRNEQFF,TGTGCCAGCAGCTTACCTGGACTAGCGGGAAGGAATGAGCAGTTCTTC
TRBJ1-1,TRBV9,NA,NA,CASSVDGRTEAFF,TGTGCCAGCAGCGTAGATGGCAGGACTGAAGCTTTCTTT
TRBJ2-5,TRBV29-1,TRBD1,NA,CSVRGGSPGETQYF,TGCAGCGTGAGAGGGGGCTCCCCCGGGGAGACCCAGTACTTC
TRBJ1-3,TRBV18,NA,NA,CASSPLREGSGNTIYF,TGTGCCAGCTCACCACTCCGGGAAGGATCTGGAAACACCATATATTTT
TRBJ1-2,TRBV2,NA,NA,CASRLGQNNLRSYGYTF,TGTGCCAGCAGACTTGGACAGAACAACCTTCGGAGCTATGGCTACACCTTC
TRBJ1-1,TRBV5-6,TRBD1,NA,CASSLGTGNEAFF,TGTGCCAGCAGCTTGGGGACAGGGAATGAAGCTTTCTTT
TRBJ1-2,TRBV28,TRBD1,NA,CASSFGGQGGYTF,TGTGCCAGCAGTTTTGGGGGACAGGGTGGCTACACCTTC
TRBJ2-1,TRBV10-2,NA,NA,CASSEQRTNNEQFF,TGCGCCAGCAGTGAGCAGCGGACCAACAATGAGCAGTTCTTC
TRBJ1-4,TRBV25-1,NA,NA,CASSEYRRVPNEKLFF,TGTGCCAGCAGTGAATATCGCAGGGTTCCAAATGAAAAACTGTTTTTT
TRBJ1-4,TRBV19,TRBD1,NA,CASRRRDRVDEKLFF,TGTGCCAGTAGGAGACGGGACAGGGTGGATGAAAAACTGTTTTTT
TRBJ1-2,TRBV19,TRBD1,NA,CASRGPGGGYGYTF,TGTGCCAGTAGGGGGCCAGGGGGCGGCTATGGCTACACCTTC
TRBJ2-7,TRBV5-6,NA,NA,CASSPKGVPYEQYF,TGTGCCAGCAGTCCGAAGGGGGTTCCCTACGAGCAGTACTTC
TRBJ2-7,TRBV2,NA,NA,CASTKADSGFEQYF,TGTGCCAGCACGAAAGCAGACTCGGGTTTCGAGCAGTACTTC
TRBJ1-5,TRBV7-2,NA,many,CASSLDPLANQPQHF,TGTGCCAGCAGCTTAGATCCCCTAGCCAATCAGCCCCAGCATTTT
TRBJ1-2,TRBV30,NA,NA,CASQVPYGYTF,TGTGCCTCTCAGGTTCCCTATGGCTACACCTTC
TRBJ2-7,TRBV6-6,NA,NA,CATYLRDSYEQYF,TGTGCCACCTACCTCAGGGACTCCTACGAGCAGTACTTC
TRBJ1-6,TRBV5-6,NA,NA,CASSPSRVYNSPLHF,TGTGCCAGCAGCCCCAGCAGGGTGTATAATTCACCCCTCCACTTT